The 17 T cell receptor beta chains given below trace back to one sample, sequenced in a study of CD8 T cells in Susac syndrome (dated by TCRdb to about 2019). Libraries were made using the immunoSEQ multiplex PCR assay. RNA was extracted using the RNeasy kit, and roughly 0.5 to 1 ug of the RNA was reverse transcribed with random hexamers. The public reads were quality trimmed at Q25 with fastp and then assembled into clones with MiXCR by TCRdb, keeping productive beta chains. CDR3 protein sequences are deduplicated, and each keeps its most common genes and DNA. Present in this sample are some 120,000 distinct CDR3 sequences, more than 75% of which were seen just once. Of the sample, over 0.2% falls within the top ten clones. The sequenced sample was CD8+ T cells from PBMCs. Receptors originate from a human donor with multiple sclerosis.

This chain connects TRBV5-1 to TRBJ1-1, with 7 bases that match TRBD1. The V gene end was trimmed by 4 bases and the J gene end by 1 base; junction bases not matched to a gene: 10. The CDR3 sequence is 16 residues long. Germline V gene data show CDR1 as SGHRS and CDR2 as YFSETQ. CDR3 residues: CASSVPGQARNTEAFF. In nucleotides, the CDR3 is TGCGCCAGCAGCGTACCCGGACAGGCGAGGAACACTGAAGCTTTCTTT.

V gene TRBV24-1 combines with J gene TRBJ2-2; D perhaps matches TRBD1 (5 bases). Germline V CDR1 and CDR2: KGHDR, SFDVKD. The CDR3 extends over 12 amino acids. The V end was cut by 9 bases, the J end by 5 bases, with 9 bases between. This CDR3 reads CATLNRTGELFF. The CDR3 DNA reads as TGTGCCACCCTTAACAGGACCGGGGAGCTGTTTTTT.

CDR3 sequence: CASSYNGEKLFF. DNA for the CDR3: TGTGCCAGCAGTTATAATGGGGAAAAACTGTTTTTT. The V gene is TRBV6-5, the J gene TRBJ1-4; D unclear. CDR1 is MNHEY and CDR2 is SVGAGI in the germline V gene. Trimming removed 3 bases at V and 8 bases at J, with 7 bases between. The CDR3 length is 12 residues.

The rearrangement links TRBV9 to TRBJ2-7; 7 bases map to TRBD2. V shed 0 bases and J 4 bases; nucleotides not matched to a gene: 4. Germline CDR1 SGDLS, CDR2 YYNGEE. The CDR3 length is 14 residues. The DNA of the CDR3 is TGTGCCAGCAGCGTAGGGGCTAGCGGATACGAGCAGTACTTC. Translation: CASSVGASGYEQYF.

This CDR3 is CASSPPRTLNTEAFF. CDR3 nucleotides: TGTGCCAGCAGCCCCCCCCGGACACTGAACACTGAAGCTTTCTTT. The chain joins TRBV11-2 to TRBJ1-1, with a weak D call TRBD1 (5 bases). The CDR3 extends over 15 amino acids. V was cut by 5 bases and J by 0 bases, with 13 bases left in between. Germline V gene sequence: CDR1 SGHAT, CDR2 FQNNGV.

The V gene is TRBV27, the J gene TRBJ2-1; 9 bases are a match to TRBD1. The trim removed 4 bases at V and 8 bases at J, leaving 6 bases unmatched. CDR3 length equals 14 residues. Per the germline V gene, CDR1 is MNHEY and CDR2 is SMNVEV (reference sequence). CDR3 sequence: CASSYTGTGYEQFF. For the CDR3, the DNA is TGTGCCAGCAGTTATACCGGGACAGGGTATGAGCAGTTCTTC.

The CDR3 nucleotides are TGCAGCGTTGTTCCGGACAGCCCTGGCGAGCAGTACTTC. Translation: CSVVPDSPGEQYF. V gene TRBV29-1 combines with J gene TRBJ2-7; possibly TRBD1 for D (6 bases). The CDR3 consists of 13 residues. Trimming cost V 4 bases and J 6 bases, with 16 bases left between them. Looked up from germline, CDR1 is SQVTM and CDR2 is ANQGSEA.

J is TRBJ1-1 and V is TRBV30; the match to TRBD1 covers 9 bases. Per germline, CDR1 GTSNPN and CDR2 SVGIG (reference sequence). V shed 2 bases and J 7 bases; nucleotides not matched to a gene: 8. This CDR3 is built from 14 residues. The CDR3 bases are TGTGCCTGGAGTCCGGACAGGGGATCTGATGAAGCTTTCTTT. This gives the protein CAWSPDRGSDEAFF.

The chain carries TRBV6-2 or TRBV6-3 and TRBJ1-2; D is uncertain. Germline CDR1 reads MNHEY; CDR2 reads SVGEGT. This CDR3 has 11 amino acids. V was trimmed by 3 bases and J by 6 bases, leaving 5 bases between them. The CDR3 DNA reads as TGTGCCAGCAGTTATGGGGATGGCTACACCTTC. Protein product: CASSYGDGYTF.

V usage is TRBV5-4 and J usage is TRBJ1-2, with D uncertain. The CDR3 totals 14 residues. The V gene's germline CDR1 is SGHNT and CDR2 YYREEE (reference sequence). The V gene lost 0 bases and the J gene lost 3 bases, with 9 bases spanning the gap. CDR3 in DNA: TGTGCCAGCAGCTTGGGCCAGTTTCACTATGGCTACACCTTC. Encoded protein: CASSLGQFHYGYTF.

The chain recombines TRBV5-4 with TRBJ1-2, with no clear D. Germline assignment: CDR1 SGHNT and CDR2 YYREEE (reference sequence). The CDR3 is made up of 14 amino acids. V dropped 4 bases and J dropped 6 bases, with 16 bases sitting between them. CDR3 sequence reads: CASSEPDPAHGYTF. The CDR3 DNA reads as TGTGCCAGCAGCGAGCCAGACCCGGCACATGGCTACACCTTC. The full variable domain, rest sourced from reference TRBV5-4 and TRBJ1-2, is ETGVTQSPTHLIKTRGQQVTLRCSSQSGHNTVSWYQQALGQGPQFIFQYYREEENGRGNFPPRFSGLQFPNYSSELNVNALELDDSALYLCASSEPDPAHGYTFGSGTRLTVV.

In this sample, this clonotype turned up a few times. The chain uses TRBV24-1 and TRBJ1-5; D uncertain. Germline V gene sequence: CDR1 KGHDR, CDR2 SFDVKD. V was pared by 1 base and J by 11 bases, with 8 bases between. This CDR3 is built from 12 residues. The CDR3 bases are TGTGCCACCAGTGATTTAGGCAAGACCCAGCATTTT. It codes for CATSDLGKTQHF.

V usage is TRBV5-6 and J usage is TRBJ2-7, with 15 bases fitting TRBD2. The length of the CDR3 is 17 residues. V lost 0 bases, J lost 5 bases, and 6 bases stayed unmatched. Germline loops: CDR1 SGHDT, CDR2 YYEEEE. CDR3 coding DNA: TGTGCCAGCAGCTTGGATGGACTAGCGGGAGGGCCGAACGAGCAGTACTTC. Translated: CASSLDGLAGGPNEQYF.

The genes are TRBV29-1 and TRBJ2-5; possibly TRBD2 for D (6 bases). V lost 2 bases and J lost 2, with 12 bases in between. This CDR3 spans 14 amino acids. Looked up from germline, CDR1 is SQVTM and CDR2 is ANQGSEA. The CDR3 DNA reads as TGCAGCGTTGAACCCCCAGGGAGGCAAGAGACCCAGTACTTC. It is translated as CSVEPPGRQETQYF.

The V gene is TRBV27, the J gene TRBJ1-4, with a possible D match to TRBD1 (6 bases). The CDR3 totals 14 residues. CDR1 MNHEY and CDR2 SMNVEV come from the germline V gene (reference sequence). V lost 2 bases, J lost 5 bases, and 9 bases lay in between. CDR3 sequence: CASSLVGGNEKLFF. The CDR3 DNA follows: TGTGCCAGCAGTTTAGTAGGGGGAAATGAAAAACTGTTTTTT. Variable domain in full (rest from reference TRBV27 and TRBJ1-4): EAQVTQNPRYLITVTGKKLTVTCSQNMNHEYMSWYRQDPGLGLRQIYYSMNVEVTDKGDVPEGYKVSRKEKRNFPLILESPSPNQTSLYFCASSLVGGNEKLFFGSGTQLSVL.

The CDR3 nucleotides are TGTGCCAGCAGTTTATTTCGCGGGAGGGGGAATGAGCAGTTCTTC. As protein: CASSLFRGRGNEQFF. The J gene is TRBJ2-1, the V gene TRBV6-2 or TRBV6-3; 9 nucleotides agree with TRBD2. CDR3 size: 15 residues. Unmatched junction bases numbered 8, after V lost 4 bases and J lost 7 bases. Germline assignment: CDR1 MNHEY and CDR2 SVGEGT.

The V gene is TRBV12-3 or TRBV12-4, the J gene TRBJ2-2; D remains unclear. The CDR3 loop spans 12 amino acids. V gave up 6 bases and J gave up 1 base, with 3 bases separating them. The DNA for the CDR3 is TGTGCCAGCAGCCAGAACACCGGGGAGCTGTTTTTT. This translates into CASSQNTGELFF.